This T cell receptor (beta chain) was identified in a study of cytomegalovirus exposure and HLA in healthy donors. Study-wide points: An apparent linkage of common viral pathogens to several of the most significant clusters emerged in a later analysis. A list of around 150 TCR beta chains associated with cytomegalovirus was given.

Germline CDR1 reads SEHNR; CDR2 reads FQNEAQ (reference sequence). This CDR3 has 16 residues. Both 60 Vbeta primers and 13 Jbeta primers went into the PCR. Data came from immunoSEQ multiplex PCR; TCRdb stores just in-frame clones and leaves some out. The profile shows about 190,000 clones, approximately 86% of them singletons. Turning to this clone: Its matching antigen is unknown. The junction departs from the called germline gene at one end, perhaps through a read error.

The source of this sequence is a woman under 40 in good health and CMV-seronegative. V usage is TRBV7-9 and J usage is TRBJ2-1; 8 nucleotides line up with TRBD1. Sequencing was performed on PBMCs. CDR3 in amino acids: CSSSLVGDRGHNEQFF. Here the CDR3 DNA reads TGTTCCAGCAGCTTAGTAGGAGACAGGGGCCACAATGAGCAGTTCTTC. Full variable domain (outside the CDR3, taken from reference TRBV7-9 and TRBJ2-1): DTGVSQNPRHKITKRGQNVTFRCDPISEHNRLYWYRQTLGQGPEFLTYFQNEAQLEKSRLLSDRFSAERPKGSFSTLEIQRTEQGDSAMYLCSSSLVGDRGHNEQFFGPGTRLTVL.